The 25 T cell receptor beta chains given below trace back to one sample, sequenced in a study of identical twins. TCRdb independently ran MiXCR on the 5' RACE reads; one entry per CDR3 protein. The table includes hundreds of thousands of distinct CDR3 sequences, approximately 25% detected once. These same data were also listed under a study on T cells expressing NK-cell markers.

Sequencing was performed on CD4+ T cells sorted from blood. The receptors stem from a woman aged 18-29 years in good health.

This rearrangement joins TRBV20-1 to TRBJ1-2; D gene unclear. The CDR3 contains 14 residues. Trimming removed 6 bases from V and 7 bases from J, with 21 bases in between. The V gene's germline CDR1 is DFQATT and CDR2 SNEGSKA (reference sequence). The CDR3 reads CSALPVRLRGGYTF. DNA of the CDR3: TGCAGTGCCCTTCCGGTACGGCTGCGGGGTGGCTACACCTTC.

This clonotype was detected only a few times. The V gene is TRBV12-3 or TRBV12-4, the J gene TRBJ2-1; the D call may be TRBD1 or TRBD2 (5 bases each). Deletions cut 6 bases from V and 4 bases from J, with 13 bases between. The CDR3 sequence is 14 residues long. The CDR3 sequence: CASRRRDPYNEQFF. In nucleotides, the CDR3 is TGTGCCAGCAGACGCCGGGACCCGTACAATGAGCAGTTCTTC.

CDR3 amino acids: CASSTYSTDTQYF. The CDR3 DNA sequence: TGCGCCAGCAGCACGTACAGCACAGATACGCAGTATTTT. V usage is TRBV5-1 and J usage is TRBJ2-3, with D hard to call. V dropped 4 bases and J dropped 0 bases, with 6 bases sitting between them. This CDR3 spans 13 amino acids. Germline CDR1 is SGHRS and CDR2 is YFSETQ.

This chain connects TRBV5-1 to TRBJ2-3, with 8 nucleotides matching TRBD1. This CDR3 contains 15 residues. The V gene end was trimmed by 1 base and the J gene end by 2 bases; junction bases not matched to a gene: 3. CDR1 and CDR2 from the germline V gene are SGHRS and YFSETQ. CDR3 DNA sequence: TGCGCCAGCAGCTTGAGGGGACAGGCCACAGATACGCAGTATTTT. Translating gives CASSLRGQATDTQYF. Full variable domain (remainder filled in from reference TRBV5-1 and TRBJ2-3): KAGVTQTPRYLIKTRGQQVTLSCSPISGHRSVSWYQQTPGQGLQFLFEYFSETQRNKGNFPGRFSGRQFSNSRSEMNVSTLELGDSALYLCASSLRGQATDTQYFGPGTRLTVL.

This chain connects TRBV5-1 to TRBJ1-2; no clear D. The CDR3 is made up of 13 amino acids. The V gene lost 5 bases and the J gene lost 8 bases, with 16 bases spanning the gap. CDR1 SGHRS and CDR2 YFSETQ come from the germline V gene. The CDR3 DNA reads TGCGCCAGCAGGTCGAACGACCAGGCCGGCTACACCTTC. It yields the protein CASRSNDQAGYTF.

This clonotype has more than one count but fewer than ten. The V gene is TRBV10-2, the J gene TRBJ1-6; D is unclear. Trimming took 4 bases from V and 11 from J, leaving 15 bases between them. CDR1 is WSHSY and CDR2 is SAAADI in the germline V gene. The CDR3 is 14 amino acids. In DNA, the CDR3 is TGCGCCAGCAGTGCCGCCCGCCTAGCGACACCCCTCCACTTT. Translation: CASSAARLATPLHF.

The V gene is TRBV30, the J gene TRBJ2-1; TRBD2 agrees at 14 bases. Germline V lookup: CDR1 GTSNPN, CDR2 SVGIG (reference sequence). V gave up 2 bases and J gave up 8 bases; unmatched junction bases: 5. The CDR3 covers 15 residues. The CDR3 sequence is CAWSLGLAGGYEQFF. CDR3 in DNA: TGTGCCTGGAGTCTCGGACTAGCGGGAGGATATGAGCAGTTCTTC. Full variable domain (missing parts from reference TRBV30 and TRBJ2-1): SQTIHQWPATLVQPVGSPLSLECTVEGTSNPNLYWYRQAAGRGLQLLFYSVGIGQISSEVPQNLSASRPQDRQFILSSKKLLLSDSGFYLCAWSLGLAGGYEQFFGPGTRLTVL.

The chain joins TRBV5-6 to TRBJ2-7; TRBD1 aligns across 9 bases. Trimming cost V 1 base and J 3 bases; bases outside gene matches: 5. Germline V gene data show CDR1 as SGHDT and CDR2 as YYEEEE. There are 15 residues in the CDR3. The CDR3 bases are TGTGCCAGCAGCTTGAAGGGACAGGGTTTCTACGAGCAGTACTTC. Translating gives CASSLKGQGFYEQYF.

The V call is TRBV20-1, the J call TRBJ1-5; D may be TRBD1 (6 bases). CDR3 size: 14 residues. Trimming stripped 2 bases from V and 9 bases from J, with 17 bases between. Germline-derived CDR1 and CDR2 are DFQATT and SNEGSKA (reference sequence). The CDR3 DNA follows: TGCAGTGCTAGACTTGAACAGGGCCGAGGGCCCCAGCATTTT. The encoded protein is CSARLEQGRGPQHF.

This sequence joins TRBV6-6 and TRBJ2-1, with 7 nucleotides matching TRBD1. The CDR3 consists of 12 residues. Germline CDR1 MNHNY, CDR2 SVGAGI (reference sequence). J was trimmed by 15 bases and V by 2 bases; bases with no gene match: 7. The CDR3 loop reads CASSYGDRGMFF. The CDR3 DNA reads TGTGCCAGCAGTTACGGGGACAGAGGCATGTTCTTC.

The rearrangement joins TRBV20-1 to TRBJ2-1, with 12 bases matching TRBD2. Per the germline V gene, CDR1 is DFQATT and CDR2 is SNEGSKA (reference sequence). V dropped 5 bases and J dropped 2; count of bases not matched to a gene: 7. The CDR3 has 16 amino acids. The DNA of the CDR3 is TGCAGTGCTGCCGGACTAGCGGGGACCCCCTACAATGAGCAGTTCTTC. Translated: CSAAGLAGTPYNEQFF.

This chain uses TRBV7-3 with TRBJ2-2; the match to TRBD1 covers 10 bases. CDR3 length equals 19 residues. The J segment lost 0 bases and the V segment lost 1 base, leaving 8 bases of the junction unmatched. Germline assignment: CDR1 SGHTA and CDR2 FQGTGA. The CDR3 loop is CASSLKIGGTGANTGELFF. The CDR3 DNA reads TGTGCCAGCAGCTTAAAAATAGGAGGGACAGGGGCGAACACCGGGGAGCTGTTTTTT.

There are a few counts of this clonotype. The chain links TRBV20-1 to TRBJ1-5, with 9 bases matching TRBD1. Germline CDR1 is DFQATT and CDR2 is SNEGSKA (reference sequence). With V trimmed by 4 bases and J by 4 bases, 5 bases remained unmatched. The CDR3 extends over 14 amino acids. CDR3 nucleotide sequence: TGCAGTGCTACCCCCGGGACAGGGAATCAGCCCCAGCATTTT. It translates to CSATPGTGNQPQHF.

This clonotype was detected only a few times. The gene calls are TRBV5-1 and TRBJ2-2, with D possibly TRBD2 on 5 matching bases. The germline V and J ends were trimmed by 2 bases and 5 bases, with 13 bases remaining between them. The CDR3 contains 15 residues. Germline CDR1 is SGHRS and CDR2 is YFSETQ. CDR3 DNA: TGCGCCAGCAGCTTCCCTCTAGCTACGACCGGGGAGCTGTTTTTT. It translates to CASSFPLATTGELFF. Full variable domain (missing parts from reference TRBV5-1 and TRBJ2-2): KAGVTQTPRYLIKTRGQQVTLSCSPISGHRSVSWYQQTPGQGLQFLFEYFSETQRNKGNFPGRFSGRQFSNSRSEMNVSTLELGDSALYLCASSFPLATTGELFFGEGSRLTVL.

The chain is built from TRBV5-1 and TRBJ2-3; TRBD2 agrees at 8 bases. The CDR3 is 14 amino acids. The V and J ends lost 4 bases and 4 bases, in that order; junction bases with no gene match: 5. Germline V gives CDR1 SGHRS, CDR2 YFSETQ. This CDR3 is CASSLAGLADTQYF. CDR3 sequence (DNA): TGCGCCAGCAGCCTTGCGGGACTAGCAGATACGCAGTATTTT.

V is TRBV5-1 and J is TRBJ2-1, with TRBD2 matching 8 bases. CDR1 and CDR2 from the germline V gene are SGHRS and YFSETQ. Trimming took 0 bases from V and 3 from J; bases not matched to a gene: 8. The CDR3 is 17 residues long. CDR3 DNA: TGCGCCAGCAGCTTGGTCCCCAGCGGGAGCGTCTACAATGAGCAGTTCTTC. Amino acids: CASSLVPSGSVYNEQFF.

Worth noting for this clonotype: This likely comes from a read error, as the CDR3 has no conserved phenylalanine or tryptophan at its end. J is TRBJ2-6 and V is TRBV5-1; the D call may be TRBD1 or TRBD2 (5 bases each). CDR3 length: 17 residues. The V end was cut by 3 bases, the J end by 9 bases, with 22 bases between. CDR1 is SGHRS and CDR2 is YFSETQ in the germline V gene. The CDR3 protein is CASSSNGDALFDNVLTL. In nucleotides, the CDR3 is TGCGCCAGCAGCTCCAACGGGGACGCCCTGTTTGACAACGTCCTGACTTTA.

This clonotype was seen a handful of times. The rearrangement uses TRBV29-1 and TRBJ2-1; D unclear. The CDR3 length is 12 residues. With 6 bases removed from V and 1 base from J, the gap between germline ends came to 7 bases. Per germline, CDR1 SQVTM and CDR2 ANQGSEA. As DNA, the CDR3 is TGCAGCGTAGGTCATTCCTACAATGAGCAGTTCTTC. Protein sequence: CSVGHSYNEQFF.

The CDR3 nucleotides read TGTGCCAGCAGCAACCCCGGGGAGCTGTTTTTT. Translation gives CASSNPGELFF. The chain couples TRBV7-9 to TRBJ2-2; D is ambiguous. Germline V gene data show CDR1 as SEHNR and CDR2 as FQNEAQ (reference sequence). The CDR3 contains 11 residues. V gave up 5 bases and J gave up 6 bases, with 4 bases separating them.

This chain uses TRBV12-5 with TRBJ2-3, with TRBD2 matching over 7 bases. Germline-derived CDR1 and CDR2 are LGHNT and FRNRAP. With 6 bases clipped from V and 1 base from J, the junction kept 1 base outside the gene matches. The CDR3 covers 13 residues. The CDR3 loop is CASGGGGTDTQYF. In DNA, the CDR3 is TGTGCTAGTGGGGGGGGGGGCACAGATACGCAGTATTTT.

This clonotype was found a few times. This chain links TRBV6-5 with TRBJ1-5; 12 positions match TRBD1. The V gene end was trimmed by 2 bases and the J gene end by 6 bases; junction bases not matched to a gene: 5. The CDR3 runs to 16 residues. Germline lookup yields CDR1 MNHEY and CDR2 SVGAGI. The DNA for the CDR3 is TGTGCCAGCAGTTACGGGACAGGGGGCGGCGGTCAGCCCCAGCATTTT. Encoded protein: CASSYGTGGGGQPQHF.

The chain joins TRBV3-1 to TRBJ1-5; D not certain. Trimming pared 3 bases from V and 0 bases from J, leaving 6 bases between. Germline assignment: CDR1 LGHDT and CDR2 YNNKEL (reference sequence). The CDR3 is 14 amino acids. CDR3 region: CASSHRHSNQPQHF. DNA of the CDR3: TGTGCCAGCAGCCACAGACATAGCAATCAGCCCCAGCATTTT.

There are a few counts of this clonotype. The genes are TRBV27 and TRBJ1-1, with D possibly matching TRBD1 (6 bases). Looked up from germline, CDR1 is MNHEY and CDR2 is SMNVEV (reference sequence). The CDR3 consists of 14 residues. The ends were cut back, 8 bases at V and 0 bases at J, with 13 bases in the middle. For the CDR3, the DNA is TGTGCCAGCGGTGACAGGACTTTGAACACTGAAGCTTTCTTT. It codes for CASGDRTLNTEAFF.

The rearrangement uses TRBV7-9 and TRBJ2-7, with TRBD2 matching over 8 bases. The CDR3 consists of 14 residues. Germline-derived CDR1 and CDR2 are SEHNR and FQNEAQ (reference sequence). Losses at the gene ends were 3 bases for V and 4 bases for J; bases not matched to a gene: 5. DNA for the CDR3: TGTGCCAGCAGCTTGGGCGGGGGGATGTACGAGCAGTACTTC. It yields the protein CASSLGGGMYEQYF.

This clonotype came up many times. The chain joins TRBV29-1 to TRBJ2-1; tentatively, D is TRBD2 (6 bases). CDR1 and CDR2 (germline): SQVTM, ANQGSEA. The CDR3 consists of 14 residues. V lost 4 bases and J 8 bases, leaving 18 bases between the germline ends. The CDR3 protein is CSVAPKGWGDEQFF. For the CDR3, the DNA is TGCAGCGTTGCTCCCAAAGGATGGGGGGATGAGCAGTTCTTC.